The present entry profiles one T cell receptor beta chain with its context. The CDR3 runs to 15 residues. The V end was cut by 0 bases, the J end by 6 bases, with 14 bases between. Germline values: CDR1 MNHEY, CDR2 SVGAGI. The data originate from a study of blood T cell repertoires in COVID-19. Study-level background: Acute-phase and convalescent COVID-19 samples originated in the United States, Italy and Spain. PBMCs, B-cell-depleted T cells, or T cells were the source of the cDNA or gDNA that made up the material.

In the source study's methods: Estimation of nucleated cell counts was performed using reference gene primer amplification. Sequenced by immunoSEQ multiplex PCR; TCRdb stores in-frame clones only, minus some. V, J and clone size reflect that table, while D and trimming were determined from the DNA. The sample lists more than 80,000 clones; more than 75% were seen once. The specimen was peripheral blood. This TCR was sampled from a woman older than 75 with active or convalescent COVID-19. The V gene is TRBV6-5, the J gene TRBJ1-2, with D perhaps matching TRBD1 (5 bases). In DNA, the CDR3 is TGTGCCAGCAGTTACTCTGGAGGGGTTGAGAATGGCTACACCTTC. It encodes CASSYSGGVENGYTF.